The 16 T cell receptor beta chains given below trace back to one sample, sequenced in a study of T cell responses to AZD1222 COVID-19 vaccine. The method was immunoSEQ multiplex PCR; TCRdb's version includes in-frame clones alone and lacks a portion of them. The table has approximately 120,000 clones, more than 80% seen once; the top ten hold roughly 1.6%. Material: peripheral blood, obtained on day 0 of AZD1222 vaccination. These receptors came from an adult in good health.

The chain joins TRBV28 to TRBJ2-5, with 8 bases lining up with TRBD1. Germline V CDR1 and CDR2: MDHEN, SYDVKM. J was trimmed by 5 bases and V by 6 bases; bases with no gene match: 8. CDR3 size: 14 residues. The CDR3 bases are TGTGCCAGCAGCACGGACAGGGTAGGGGAGACCCAGTACTTC. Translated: CASSTDRVGETQYF.

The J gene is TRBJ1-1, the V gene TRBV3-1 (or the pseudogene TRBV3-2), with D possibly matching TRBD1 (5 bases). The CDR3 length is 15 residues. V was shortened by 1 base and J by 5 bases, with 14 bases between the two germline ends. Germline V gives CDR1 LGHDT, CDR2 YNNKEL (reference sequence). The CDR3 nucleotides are TGTGCCAGCAGCCAAGTCGGCGGGGCTGGGACTGAAGCTTTCTTT. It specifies CASSQVGGAGTEAFF.

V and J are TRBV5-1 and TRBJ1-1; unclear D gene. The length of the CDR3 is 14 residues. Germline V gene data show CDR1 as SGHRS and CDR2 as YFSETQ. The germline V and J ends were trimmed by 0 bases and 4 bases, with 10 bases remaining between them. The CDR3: CASSLDGSPTEAFF. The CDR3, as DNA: TGCGCCAGCAGCTTGGACGGGTCCCCCACTGAAGCTTTCTTT.

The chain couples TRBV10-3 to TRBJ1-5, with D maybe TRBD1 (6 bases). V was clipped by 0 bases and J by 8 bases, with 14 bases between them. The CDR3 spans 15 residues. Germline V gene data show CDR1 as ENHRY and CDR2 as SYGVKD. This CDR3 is CAISESTEGEEPQHF. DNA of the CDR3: TGTGCCATCAGTGAGTCGACAGAGGGGGAAGAGCCCCAGCATTTT.

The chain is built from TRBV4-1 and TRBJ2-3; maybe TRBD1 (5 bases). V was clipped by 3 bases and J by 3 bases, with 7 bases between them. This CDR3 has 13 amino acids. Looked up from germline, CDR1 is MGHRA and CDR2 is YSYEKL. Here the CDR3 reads CASSQQGTDTQYF. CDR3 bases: TGCGCCAGCAGCCAGCAGGGTACAGATACGCAGTATTTT.

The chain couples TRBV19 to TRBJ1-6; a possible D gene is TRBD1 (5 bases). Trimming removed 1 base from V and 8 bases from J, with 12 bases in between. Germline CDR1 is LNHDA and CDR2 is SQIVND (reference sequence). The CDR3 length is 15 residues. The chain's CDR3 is CASSIGRQGDSPLHF. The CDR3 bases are TGTGCCAGTAGTATAGGGCGGCAGGGTGATTCACCCCTCCACTTT.

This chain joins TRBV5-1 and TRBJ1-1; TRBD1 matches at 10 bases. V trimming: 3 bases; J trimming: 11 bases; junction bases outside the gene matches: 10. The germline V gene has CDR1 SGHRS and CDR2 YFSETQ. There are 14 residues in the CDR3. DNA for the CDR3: TGCGCCAGCAGCTCGCAGACAGGGGGCGTATCGGCTTTCTTT. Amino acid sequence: CASSSQTGGVSAFF.

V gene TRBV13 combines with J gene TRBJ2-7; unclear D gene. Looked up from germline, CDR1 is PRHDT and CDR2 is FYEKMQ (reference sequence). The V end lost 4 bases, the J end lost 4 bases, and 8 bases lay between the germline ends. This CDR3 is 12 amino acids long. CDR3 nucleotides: TGTGCCAGCAGCTCCGATTCATACGAGCAGTACTTC. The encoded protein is CASSSDSYEQYF.

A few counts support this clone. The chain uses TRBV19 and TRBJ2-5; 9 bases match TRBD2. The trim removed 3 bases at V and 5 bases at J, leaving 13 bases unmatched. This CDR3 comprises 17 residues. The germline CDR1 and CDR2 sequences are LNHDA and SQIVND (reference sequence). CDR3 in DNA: TGTGCCAGTAGTATGGGAGTAGCGGGAGTGGCTGTGGAGACCCAGTACTTC. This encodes CASSMGVAGVAVETQYF. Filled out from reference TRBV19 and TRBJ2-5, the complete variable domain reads DGGITQSPKYLFRKEGQNVTLSCEQNLNHDAMYWYRQDPGQGLRLIYYSQIVNDFQKGDIAEGYSVSREKKESFPLTVTSAQKNPTAFYLCASSMGVAGVAVETQYFGPGTRLLVL.

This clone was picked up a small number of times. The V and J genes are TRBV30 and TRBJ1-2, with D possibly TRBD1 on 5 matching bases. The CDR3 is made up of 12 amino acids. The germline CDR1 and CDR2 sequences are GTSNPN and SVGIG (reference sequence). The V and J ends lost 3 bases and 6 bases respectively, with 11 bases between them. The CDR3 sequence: CAWSPRGDGYTF. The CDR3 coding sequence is TGTGCCTGGAGCCCTCGGGGGGATGGCTACACCTTC.

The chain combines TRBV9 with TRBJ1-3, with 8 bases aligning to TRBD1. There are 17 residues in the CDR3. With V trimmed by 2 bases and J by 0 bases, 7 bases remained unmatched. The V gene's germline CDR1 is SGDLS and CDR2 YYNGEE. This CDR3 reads CASSVGGQGFSGNTIYF. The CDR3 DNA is TGTGCCAGCAGCGTTGGAGGACAGGGATTCTCTGGAAACACCATATATTTT.

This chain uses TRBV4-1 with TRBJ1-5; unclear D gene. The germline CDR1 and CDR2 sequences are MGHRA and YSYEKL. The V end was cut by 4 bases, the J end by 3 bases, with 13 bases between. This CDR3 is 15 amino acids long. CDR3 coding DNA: TGCGCCAGCAGCCCAGCTAGGGATTCCAATCAGCCCCAGCATTTT. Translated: CASSPARDSNQPQHF.

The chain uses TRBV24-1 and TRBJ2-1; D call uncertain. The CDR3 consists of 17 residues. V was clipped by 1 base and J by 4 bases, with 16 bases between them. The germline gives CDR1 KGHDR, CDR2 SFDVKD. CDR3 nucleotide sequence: TGTGCCACCAGTGATTTTACCGGCCCTAAGGGATACAATGAGCAGTTCTTC. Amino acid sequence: CATSDFTGPKGYNEQFF.

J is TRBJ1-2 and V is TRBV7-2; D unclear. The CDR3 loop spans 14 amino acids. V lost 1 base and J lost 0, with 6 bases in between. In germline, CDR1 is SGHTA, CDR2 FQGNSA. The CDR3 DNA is TGTGCCAGCAGCTTAGACAGAACTAACTATGGCTACACCTTC. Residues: CASSLDRTNYGYTF. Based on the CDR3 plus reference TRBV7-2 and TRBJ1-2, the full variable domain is GAGVSQSPSNKVTEKGKDVELRCDPISGHTALYWYRQSLGQGLEFLIYFQGNSAPDKSGLPSDRFSAERTGGSVSTLTIQRTQQEDSAVYLCASSLDRTNYGYTFGSGTRLTVV.

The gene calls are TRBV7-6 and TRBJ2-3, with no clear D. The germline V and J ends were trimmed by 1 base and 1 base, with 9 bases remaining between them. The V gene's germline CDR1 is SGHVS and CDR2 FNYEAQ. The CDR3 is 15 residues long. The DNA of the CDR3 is TGTGCCAGCAGCTTAGTTGCGGAGCGCACAGATACGCAGTATTTT. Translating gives CASSLVAERTDTQYF.

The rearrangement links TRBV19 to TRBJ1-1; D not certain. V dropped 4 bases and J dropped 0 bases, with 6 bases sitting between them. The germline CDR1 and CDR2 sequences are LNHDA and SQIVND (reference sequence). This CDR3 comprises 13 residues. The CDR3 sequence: CASSNRLNTEAFF. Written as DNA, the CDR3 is TGTGCCAGTAGTAACAGACTGAACACTGAAGCTTTCTTT.